This T cell receptor beta chain was profiled in a study of regulatory and conventional T cells in RAG deficiency. General observations from the study: Omenn syndrome and CID/AS patients had roughly 100-fold fewer unique Treg TCR beta sequences, versus around 9.4-fold elsewhere.

CDR3 length: 14 amino acids. Germline values: CDR1 SEHNR, CDR2 FQNEAQ (reference sequence). V was clipped by 4 bases and J by 1 base; unmatched bases: 2. Measured with immunoSEQ multiplex PCR; TCRdb has only the in-frame clones, and not every one. The sample comprises 500 to 600 clones, around 65% of which are singletons, and around two fifths rests with the top ten. This clone occurred a few times. Its antigen is not identified. This sequence joins TRBV7-9 and TRBJ2-5; TRBD2 matches at 8 bases. The sequenced sample was CD8+ T cells sorted from blood. This receptor was identified in a human donor with RAG deficiency presenting as severe combined immunodeficiency. The CDR3 bases are TGTGCCAGCAGCTATGGGACTAGCCAAGAGACCCAGTACTTC. Translation: CASSYGTSQETQYF. Full variable domain (remainder filled in from reference TRBV7-9 and TRBJ2-5): DTGVSQNPRHKITKRGQNVTFRCDPISEHNRLYWYRQTLGQGPEFLTYFQNEAQLEKSRLLSDRFSAERPKGSFSTLEIQRTEQGDSAMYLCASSYGTSQETQYFGPGTRLLVL.